This T cell receptor beta chain was found in a study of T cell responses to AZD1222 COVID-19 vaccine. Study observations and caveats: Seropositive status at baseline applied to only six AZD1222 recipients.

Sequenced by immunoSEQ multiplex PCR; TCRdb stores in-frame clones only, minus some. The data hold more than 140,000 clones, with roughly 88% observed a single time. Comment on this clone: Its antigen is not known.

The CDR3 spans 13 residues. Looked up from germline, CDR1 is MNHEY and CDR2 is SVGAGI. The V gene lost 0 bases and the J gene lost 11 bases, with 13 bases spanning the gap. V gene TRBV6-5 combines with J gene TRBJ1-1; D may be TRBD1 (6 bases). The specimen comprised peripheral blood, sampled on day 0 of MenACWY control vaccination. The TCR originated in an adult in good health. Here the CDR3 DNA reads TGTGCCAGCAGTTACTCGGGGGGGCTCGGGGCTTTCTTT. Its protein product is CASSYSGGLGAFF.